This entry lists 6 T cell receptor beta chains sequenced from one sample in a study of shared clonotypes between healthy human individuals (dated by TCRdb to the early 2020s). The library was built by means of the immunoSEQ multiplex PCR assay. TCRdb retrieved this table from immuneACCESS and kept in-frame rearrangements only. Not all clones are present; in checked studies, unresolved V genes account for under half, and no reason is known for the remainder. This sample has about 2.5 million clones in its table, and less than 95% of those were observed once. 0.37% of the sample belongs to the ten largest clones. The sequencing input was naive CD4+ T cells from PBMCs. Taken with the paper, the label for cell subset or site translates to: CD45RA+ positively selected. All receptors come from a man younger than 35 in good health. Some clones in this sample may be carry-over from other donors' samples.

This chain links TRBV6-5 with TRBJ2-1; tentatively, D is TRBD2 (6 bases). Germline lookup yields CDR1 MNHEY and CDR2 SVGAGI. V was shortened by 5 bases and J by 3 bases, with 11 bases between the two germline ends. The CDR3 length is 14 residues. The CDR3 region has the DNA TGTGCCAGCAGTCTTAGGGGAGGCTACAATGAGCAGTTCTTC. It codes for CASSLRGGYNEQFF.

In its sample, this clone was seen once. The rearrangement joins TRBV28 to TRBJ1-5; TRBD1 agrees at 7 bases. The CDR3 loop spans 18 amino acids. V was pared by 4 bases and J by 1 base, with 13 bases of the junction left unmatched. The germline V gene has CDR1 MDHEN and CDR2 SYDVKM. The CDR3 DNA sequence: TGTGCCAGCAGTTGTATTGAAGGGACAGATCTAAGCAATCAGCCCCAGCATTTT. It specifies CASSCIEGTDLSNQPQHF. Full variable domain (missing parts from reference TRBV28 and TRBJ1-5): DVKVTQSSRYLVKRTGEKVFLECVQDMDHENMFWYRQDPGLGLRLIYFSYDVKMKEKGDIPEGYSVSREKKERFSLILESASTNQTSMYLCASSCIEGTDLSNQPQHFGDGTRLSIL.

CDR3 loop: CAWSDQGTEAFF. The CDR3 region has the DNA TGTGCCTGGAGTGACCAGGGGACTGAAGCTTTCTTT. This chain links TRBV30 with TRBJ1-1; possibly TRBD1 for D (6 bases). V lost 1 base, J lost 5 bases, and 8 bases lay in between. Germline V CDR1 and CDR2: GTSNPN, SVGIG (reference sequence). This CDR3 has 12 amino acids.

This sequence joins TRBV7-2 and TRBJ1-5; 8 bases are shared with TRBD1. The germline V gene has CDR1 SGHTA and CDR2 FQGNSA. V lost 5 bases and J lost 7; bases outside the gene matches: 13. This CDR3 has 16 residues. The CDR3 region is CASSPKTTGVGQPQHF. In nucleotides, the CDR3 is TGTGCCAGCAGCCCTAAGACGACAGGGGTGGGACAGCCCCAGCATTTT.

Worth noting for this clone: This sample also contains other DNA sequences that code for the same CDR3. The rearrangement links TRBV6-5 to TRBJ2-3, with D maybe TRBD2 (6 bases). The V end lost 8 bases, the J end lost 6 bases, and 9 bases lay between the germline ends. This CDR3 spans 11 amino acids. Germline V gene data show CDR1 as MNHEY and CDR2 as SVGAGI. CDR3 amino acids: CASRREDTQYF. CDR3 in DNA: TGTGCCAGCCGGAGGGAGGATACGCAGTATTTT.

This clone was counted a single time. The CDR3 DNA sequence: TGTGCCAGCAGCCGGGCGGAAGCAGGGATTTATGGCTACACCTTC. Translating gives CASSRAEAGIYGYTF. The rearrangement links TRBV7-2 to TRBJ1-2, with D perhaps matching TRBD1 (5 bases). CDR1 is SGHTA and CDR2 is FQGNSA in the germline V gene. There are 15 residues in the CDR3. V dropped 5 bases and J dropped 5 bases, with 18 bases sitting between them.